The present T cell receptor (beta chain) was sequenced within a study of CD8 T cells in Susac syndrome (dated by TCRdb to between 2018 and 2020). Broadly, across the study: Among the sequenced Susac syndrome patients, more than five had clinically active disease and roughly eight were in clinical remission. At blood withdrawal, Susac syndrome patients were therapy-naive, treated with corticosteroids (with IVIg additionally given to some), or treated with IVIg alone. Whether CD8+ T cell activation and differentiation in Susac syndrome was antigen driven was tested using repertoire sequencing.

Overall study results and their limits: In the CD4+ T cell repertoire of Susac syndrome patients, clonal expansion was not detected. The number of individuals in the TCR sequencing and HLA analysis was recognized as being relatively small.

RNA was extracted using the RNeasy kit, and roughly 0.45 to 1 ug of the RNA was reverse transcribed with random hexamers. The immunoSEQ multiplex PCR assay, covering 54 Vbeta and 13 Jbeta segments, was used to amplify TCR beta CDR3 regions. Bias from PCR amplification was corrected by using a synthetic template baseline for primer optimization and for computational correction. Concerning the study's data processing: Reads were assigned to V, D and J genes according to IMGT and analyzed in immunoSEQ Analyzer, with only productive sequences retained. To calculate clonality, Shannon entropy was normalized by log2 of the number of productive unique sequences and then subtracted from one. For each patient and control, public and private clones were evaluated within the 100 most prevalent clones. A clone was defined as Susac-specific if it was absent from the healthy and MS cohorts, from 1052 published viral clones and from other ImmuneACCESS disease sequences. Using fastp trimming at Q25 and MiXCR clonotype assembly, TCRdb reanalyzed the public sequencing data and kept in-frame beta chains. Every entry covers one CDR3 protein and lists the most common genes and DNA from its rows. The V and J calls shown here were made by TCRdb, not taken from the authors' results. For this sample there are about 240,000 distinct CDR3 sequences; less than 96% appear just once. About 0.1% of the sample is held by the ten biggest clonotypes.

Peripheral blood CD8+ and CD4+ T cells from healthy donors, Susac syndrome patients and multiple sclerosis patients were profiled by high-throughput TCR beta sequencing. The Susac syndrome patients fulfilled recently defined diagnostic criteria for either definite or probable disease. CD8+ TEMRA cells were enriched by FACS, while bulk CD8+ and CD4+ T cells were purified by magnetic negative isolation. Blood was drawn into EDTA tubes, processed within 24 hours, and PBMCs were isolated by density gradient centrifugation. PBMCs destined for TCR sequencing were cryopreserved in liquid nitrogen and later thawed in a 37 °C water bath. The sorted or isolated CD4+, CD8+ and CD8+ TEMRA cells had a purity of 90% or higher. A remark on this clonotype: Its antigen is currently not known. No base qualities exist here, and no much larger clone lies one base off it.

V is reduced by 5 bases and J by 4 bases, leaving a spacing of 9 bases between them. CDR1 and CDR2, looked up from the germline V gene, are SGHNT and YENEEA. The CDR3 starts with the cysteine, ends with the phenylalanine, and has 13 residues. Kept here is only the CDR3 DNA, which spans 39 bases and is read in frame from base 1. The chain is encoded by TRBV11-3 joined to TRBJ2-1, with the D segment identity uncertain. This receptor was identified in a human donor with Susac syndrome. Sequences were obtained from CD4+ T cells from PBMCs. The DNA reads TGTGCCAGCAGCGTCGGTCCTTACAATGAGCAGTTCTTC. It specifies CASSVGPYNEQFF.